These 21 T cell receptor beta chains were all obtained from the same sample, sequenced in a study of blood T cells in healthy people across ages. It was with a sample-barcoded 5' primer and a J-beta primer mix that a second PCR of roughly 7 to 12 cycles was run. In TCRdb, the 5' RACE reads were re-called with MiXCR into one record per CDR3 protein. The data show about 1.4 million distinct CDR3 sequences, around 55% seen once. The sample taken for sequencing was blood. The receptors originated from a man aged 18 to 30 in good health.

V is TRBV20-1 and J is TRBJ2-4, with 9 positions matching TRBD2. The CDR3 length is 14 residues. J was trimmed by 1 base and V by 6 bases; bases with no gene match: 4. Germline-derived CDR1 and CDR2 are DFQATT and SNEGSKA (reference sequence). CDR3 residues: CSAAGGLAKNIQYF. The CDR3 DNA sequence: TGCAGTGCGGCGGGAGGGTTGGCCAAAAACATTCAGTACTTC.

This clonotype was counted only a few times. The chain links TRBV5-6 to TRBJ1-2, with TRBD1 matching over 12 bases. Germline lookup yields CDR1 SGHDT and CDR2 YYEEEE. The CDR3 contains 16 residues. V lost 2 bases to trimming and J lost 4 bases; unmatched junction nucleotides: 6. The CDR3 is CASSFGTGGESYGYTF. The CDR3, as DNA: TGTGCCAGCAGCTTCGGGACAGGGGGCGAGAGCTATGGCTACACCTTC.

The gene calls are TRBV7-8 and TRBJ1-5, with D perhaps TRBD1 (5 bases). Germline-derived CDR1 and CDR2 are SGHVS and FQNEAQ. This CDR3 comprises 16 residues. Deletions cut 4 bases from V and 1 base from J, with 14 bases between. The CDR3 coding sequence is TGTGCCAGCAGCTCCGGGGGTAGGGCGAGCAATCAGCCCCAGCATTTT. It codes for CASSSGGRASNQPQHF.

This CDR3 reads CASSLGEYGQYF. In DNA form, the CDR3 reads TGTGCCAGCAGCTTAGGGGAGTACGGGCAGTACTTC. V gene TRBV7-9 combines with J gene TRBJ2-5; tentative D call: TRBD2 (5 bases). Germline CDR1 and CDR2: SEHNR and FQNEAQ (reference sequence). Trimming left V 1 base short and J 11 bases short, with 11 bases between. This CDR3 region has 12 residues.

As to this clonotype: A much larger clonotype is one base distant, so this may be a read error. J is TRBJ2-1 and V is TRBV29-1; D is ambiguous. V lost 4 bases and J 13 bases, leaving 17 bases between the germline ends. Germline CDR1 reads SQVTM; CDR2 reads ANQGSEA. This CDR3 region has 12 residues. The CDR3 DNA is TGCAGCGTTGCGGAACAGAAGGAGACCCAGTTCTTC. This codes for CSVAEQKETQFF.

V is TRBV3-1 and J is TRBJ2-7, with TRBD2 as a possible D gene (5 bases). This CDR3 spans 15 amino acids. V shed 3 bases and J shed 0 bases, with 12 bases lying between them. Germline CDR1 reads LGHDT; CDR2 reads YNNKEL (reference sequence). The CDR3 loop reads CASSQEVTSSYEQYF. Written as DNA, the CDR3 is TGTGCCAGCAGCCAGGAGGTAACTAGCTCCTACGAGCAGTACTTC.

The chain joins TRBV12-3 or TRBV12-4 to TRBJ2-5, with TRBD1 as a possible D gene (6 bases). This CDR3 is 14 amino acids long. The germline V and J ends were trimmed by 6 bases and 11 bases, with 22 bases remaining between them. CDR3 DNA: TGTGCCAGCAGCCCACAGGGAATTCAGGGAGAGCAGTACTTC. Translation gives CASSPQGIQGEQYF.

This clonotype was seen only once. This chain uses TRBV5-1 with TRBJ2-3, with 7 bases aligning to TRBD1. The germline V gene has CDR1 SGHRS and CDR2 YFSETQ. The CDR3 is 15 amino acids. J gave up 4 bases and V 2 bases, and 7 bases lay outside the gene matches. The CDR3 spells CASSFDRVGADTQYF. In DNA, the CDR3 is TGCGCCAGCAGCTTCGACAGGGTGGGCGCAGATACGCAGTATTTT. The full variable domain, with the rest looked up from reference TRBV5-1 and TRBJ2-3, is KAGVTQTPRYLIKTRGQQVTLSCSPISGHRSVSWYQQTPGQGLQFLFEYFSETQRNKGNFPGRFSGRQFSNSRSEMNVSTLELGDSALYLCASSFDRVGADTQYFGPGTRLTVL.

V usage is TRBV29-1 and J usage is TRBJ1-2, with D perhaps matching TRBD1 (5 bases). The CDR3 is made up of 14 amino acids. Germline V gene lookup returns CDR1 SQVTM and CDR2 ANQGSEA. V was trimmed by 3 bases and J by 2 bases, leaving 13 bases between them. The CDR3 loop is CSVEVTAANYGYTF. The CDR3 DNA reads TGCAGCGTTGAGGTGACAGCAGCCAACTATGGCTACACCTTC.

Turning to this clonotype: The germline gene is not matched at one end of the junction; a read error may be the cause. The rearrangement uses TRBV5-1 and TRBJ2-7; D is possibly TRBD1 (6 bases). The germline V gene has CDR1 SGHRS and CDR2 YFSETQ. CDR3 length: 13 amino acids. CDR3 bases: TGTGCCAGCAGCTGGGACAACTCCTACGAGCAGTACTTC. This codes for CASSWDNSYEQYF.

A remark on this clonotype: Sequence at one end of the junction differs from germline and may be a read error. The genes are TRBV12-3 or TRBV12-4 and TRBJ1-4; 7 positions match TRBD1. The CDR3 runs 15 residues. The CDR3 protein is CACSPKQGGFEKLFF. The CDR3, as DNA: TGTGCCTGCAGCCCCAAGCAGGGGGGGTTTGAAAAACTGTTTTTT.

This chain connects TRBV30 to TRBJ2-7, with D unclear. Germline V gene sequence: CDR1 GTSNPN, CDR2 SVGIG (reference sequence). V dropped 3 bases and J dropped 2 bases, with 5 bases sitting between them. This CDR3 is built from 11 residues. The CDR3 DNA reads TGTGCCTGGAGCCTAACCTACGAGCAGTACTTC. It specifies CAWSLTYEQYF. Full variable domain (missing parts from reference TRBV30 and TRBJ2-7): SQTIHQWPATLVQPVGSPLSLECTVEGTSNPNLYWYRQAAGRGLQLLFYSVGIGQISSEVPQNLSASRPQDRQFILSSKKLLLSDSGFYLCAWSLTYEQYFGPGTRLTVT.

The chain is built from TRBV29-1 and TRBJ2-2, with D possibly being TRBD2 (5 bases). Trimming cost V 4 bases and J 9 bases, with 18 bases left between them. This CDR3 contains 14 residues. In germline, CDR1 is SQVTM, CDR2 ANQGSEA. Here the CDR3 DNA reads TGCAGCGTTGGACACACTACTAGGAACCGGGAGCTGTTTTTT. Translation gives CSVGHTTRNRELFF.

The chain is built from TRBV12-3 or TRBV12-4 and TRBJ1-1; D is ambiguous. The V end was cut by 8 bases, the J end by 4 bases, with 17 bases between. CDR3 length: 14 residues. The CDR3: CASSSFRRSTEAFF. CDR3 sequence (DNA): TGTGCCAGCTCCTCGTTCAGGCGGAGCACTGAAGCTTTCTTT.

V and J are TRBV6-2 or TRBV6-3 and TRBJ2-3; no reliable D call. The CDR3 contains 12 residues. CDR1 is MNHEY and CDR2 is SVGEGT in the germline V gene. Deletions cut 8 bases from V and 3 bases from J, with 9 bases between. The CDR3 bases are TGTGCCAGCGCACCATTGACAGATACGCAGTATTTT. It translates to CASAPLTDTQYF.

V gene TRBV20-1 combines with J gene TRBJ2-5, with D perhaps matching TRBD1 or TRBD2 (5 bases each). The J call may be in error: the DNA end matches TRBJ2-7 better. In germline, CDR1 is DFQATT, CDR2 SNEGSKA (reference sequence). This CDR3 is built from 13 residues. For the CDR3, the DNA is TGCAGTGCCTCGGGGCTAGAGGGCTGCGAGCAGTACTTC. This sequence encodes CSASGLEGCEQYF.

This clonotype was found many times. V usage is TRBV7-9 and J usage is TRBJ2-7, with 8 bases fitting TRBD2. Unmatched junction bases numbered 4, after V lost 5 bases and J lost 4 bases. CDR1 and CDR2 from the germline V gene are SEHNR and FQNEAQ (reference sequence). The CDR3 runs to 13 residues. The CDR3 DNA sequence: TGTGCCAGCAGCCCTCGGGAGGGATACGAGCAGTACTTC. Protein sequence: CASSPREGYEQYF.

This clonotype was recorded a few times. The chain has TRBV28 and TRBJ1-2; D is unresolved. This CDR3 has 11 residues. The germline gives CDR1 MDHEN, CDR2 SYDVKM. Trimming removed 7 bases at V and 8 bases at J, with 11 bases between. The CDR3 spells CASTSTDGYTF. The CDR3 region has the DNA TGTGCCAGCACCTCAACCGACGGCTACACCTTC.

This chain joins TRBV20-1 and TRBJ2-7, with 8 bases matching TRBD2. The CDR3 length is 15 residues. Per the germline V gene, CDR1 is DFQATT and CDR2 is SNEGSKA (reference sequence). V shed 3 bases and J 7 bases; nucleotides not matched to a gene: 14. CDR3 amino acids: CSASAGTRIDNEQYF. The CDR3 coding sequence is TGCAGTGCTAGTGCGGGGACTAGAATAGATAATGAGCAGTACTTC.

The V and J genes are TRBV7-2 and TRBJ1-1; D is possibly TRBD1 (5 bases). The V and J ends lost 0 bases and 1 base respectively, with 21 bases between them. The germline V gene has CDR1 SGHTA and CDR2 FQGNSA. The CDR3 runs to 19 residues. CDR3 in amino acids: CASSLAGYNPGRKNTEAFF. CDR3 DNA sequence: TGTGCCAGCAGCTTAGCAGGGTATAATCCGGGACGGAAGAACACTGAAGCTTTCTTT. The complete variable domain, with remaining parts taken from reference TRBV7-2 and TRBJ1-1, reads GAGVSQSPSNKVTEKGKDVELRCDPISGHTALYWYRQSLGQGLEFLIYFQGNSAPDKSGLPSDRFSAERTGGSVSTLTIQRTQQEDSAVYLCASSLAGYNPGRKNTEAFFGQGTRLTVV.

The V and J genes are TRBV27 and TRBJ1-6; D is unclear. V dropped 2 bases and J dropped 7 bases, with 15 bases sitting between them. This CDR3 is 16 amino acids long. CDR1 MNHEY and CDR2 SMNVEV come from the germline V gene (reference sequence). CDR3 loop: CASSLMSGVWNSPLHF. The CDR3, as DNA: TGTGCCAGCAGTTTAATGAGCGGGGTTTGGAATTCACCCCTCCACTTT.